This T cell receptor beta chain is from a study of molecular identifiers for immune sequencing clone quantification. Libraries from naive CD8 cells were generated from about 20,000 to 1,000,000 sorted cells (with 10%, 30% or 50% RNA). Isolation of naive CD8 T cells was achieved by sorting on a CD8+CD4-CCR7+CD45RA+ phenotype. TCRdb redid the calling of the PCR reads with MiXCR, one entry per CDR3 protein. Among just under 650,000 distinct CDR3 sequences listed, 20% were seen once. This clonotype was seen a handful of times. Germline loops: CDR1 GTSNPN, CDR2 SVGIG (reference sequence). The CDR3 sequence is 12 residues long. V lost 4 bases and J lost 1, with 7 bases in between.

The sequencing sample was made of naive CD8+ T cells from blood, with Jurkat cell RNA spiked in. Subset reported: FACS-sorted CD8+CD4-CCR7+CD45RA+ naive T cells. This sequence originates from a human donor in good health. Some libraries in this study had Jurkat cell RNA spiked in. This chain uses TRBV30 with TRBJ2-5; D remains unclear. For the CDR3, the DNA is TGTGCCTGGAACGGTCCCCAAGAGACCCAGTACTTC. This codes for CAWNGPQETQYF.